A selection of T cell receptor beta chains follows, all from one sample in a study of blood T cell repertoires in COVID-19. Profiling relied on immunoSEQ multiplex PCR, and the TCRdb table lists in-frame clones only, not all of them. The sample lists over 95,000 clones, roughly 80% seen once, with 1.5% to 1.7% in the top ten. Sequenced material: peripheral blood. These receptors originate from a man aged 50 to 60 with acute or convalescent COVID-19. Each CDR3 is given with its conserved first and last residue. Fields, in order: D gene, J gene, clone size, V gene, CDR3 DNA, CDR3 protein. D genes are given only for firm matches. Not all rows give a size; the values are once, few, many and, for expanded clones, a class.

>TRBD2|TRBJ2-1|NA|TRBV6-2/TRBV6-3
TGTGCCAGCAGTTACTCGTGGTTTCGGCGGGGGGGCCACAATGAGCAGTTCTTC
CASSYSWFRRGGHNEQFF
>TRBD1|TRBJ2-7|NA|TRBV6-5
TGTGCCAGCAGTTACGTAGGGACAGGTTCCTACGAGCAGTACTTC
CASSYVGTGSYEQYF
>TRBD1|TRBJ1-1|once|TRBV5-5
TGTGCCAGCAGCTGGGGACAGGGAGGTACTGAAGCTTTCTTT
CASSWGQGGTEAFF
>NA|TRBJ1-2|NA|TRBV2
TGTGCCAGCACAGAAAGACAGGTCCCTTACTATGGCTACACCTTC
CASTERQVPYYGYTF
>NA|TRBJ2-4|NA|TRBV30
TGTGCCTGGAGTGCCGGGGGAAGTGCCAAAAACATTCAGTACTTC
CAWSAGGSAKNIQYF
>NA|TRBJ2-7|few|TRBV7-9
TGTGCCAGCAGCTCCACGGCAGGGTTGAGCTCCTACGAGCAGTACTTC
CASSSTAGLSSYEQYF
>NA|TRBJ1-1|NA|TRBV19
TGTGCCAGTAGTATGCGGGAGAACACTGAAGCTTTCTTT
CASSMRENTEAFF
>TRBD1|TRBJ1-6|few|TRBV7-9
TGTGCCAGCAGCCGGGACTTCACCGGGACAGGGAATTCACCCCTCCACTTT
CASSRDFTGTGNSPLHF
>NA|TRBJ1-1|NA|TRBV2
TGTGCCAGCAGTGCAGGGGAAGGCACTGAAGCTTTCTTT
CASSAGEGTEAFF
>NA|TRBJ2-7|NA|TRBV28
TGTGCCAGCAGTTGGGGGGGCACCAGCTCCTACGAGCAGTACTTC
CASSWGGTSSYEQYF
>NA|TRBJ2-7|NA|TRBV5-1
TGCGCCAGCAGCTTGGCTCCCGCGGGCAAGAACGAGCAGTACTTC
CASSLAPAGKNEQYF
>TRBD2|TRBJ2-7|NA|TRBV5-6
TGTGCCAGCAGCTTGGCAGGCGGGGGGCTAACCTACGAGCAGTACTTC
CASSLAGGGLTYEQYF
>NA|TRBJ1-2|NA|TRBV5-1
TGCGCCAGCAGCTCGGACCAGGGAAATTATGGCTACACCTTC
CASSSDQGNYGYTF
>NA|TRBJ1-6|NA|TRBV11-2
TGTGCCAGCAGCTCGACAGTGATTTCGAGCTCCCTCCACTTT
CASSSTVISSSLHF
>NA|TRBJ1-3|once|TRBV5-1
TGCGCCAGCAGCGTGGGACATGGTCTCTCCTCTGGAAACACCATATATTTT
CASSVGHGLSSGNTIYF
>NA|TRBJ2-1|NA|TRBV10-3
TGTGCCATCAGTGAGACAAAACAGCGGAATGAGCAGTTCTTC
CAISETKQRNEQFF
>NA|TRBJ1-1|NA|TRBV29-1
TGCAGCGTCGGACAGACGAACACTGAAGCTTTCTTT
CSVGQTNTEAFF
>NA|TRBJ1-3|NA|TRBV3-1/TRBV3-2
TGTGCCAGCAGCCCTACAGGGATAGCTGGAAACACCATATATTTT
CASSPTGIAGNTIYF
>TRBD1|TRBJ1-1|NA|TRBV3-1/TRBV3-2
TGTGCCAGCAGCAAACGACAGGGCGGGAACACTGAAGCTTTCTTT
CASSKRQGGNTEAFF
>TRBD2|TRBJ2-3|NA|TRBV5-4
TGTGCCAGCAGCTTGACGCGGGGGGGCGGCACAGATACGCAGTATTTT
CASSLTRGGGTDTQYF
>NA|TRBJ1-2|once|TRBV28
TGTGCCAGCAGTTTCTCGGGGAATTCTGGCTACACCTTC
CASSFSGNSGYTF
>NA|TRBJ1-3|NA|TRBV6-6
TGTGCCAGCAGTTACGGGGACATCTCTGGAAACACCATATATTTT
CASSYGDISGNTIYF
>TRBD1|TRBJ1-2|few|TRBV28
TGTGCCAGCAGTTTGACCGGGACAGGGAACTATGGCTACACCTTC
CASSLTGTGNYGYTF
>NA|TRBJ1-6|few|TRBV20-1
TGCAGTGCCATCACAGGGACACCCCTCCACTTT
CSAITGTPLHF
>TRBD1|TRBJ1-2|NA|TRBV18
TGTGCCAGCTCACCACCCGACAGGGTGGAAGGCTACACCTTC
CASSPPDRVEGYTF
>NA|TRBJ1-2|NA|TRBV7-2
TGTGCCAGCAGCCTCGACCGGGACACCTATGGCTACACCTTC
CASSLDRDTYGYTF
>NA|TRBJ1-2|NA|TRBV5-6
TGTGCCAGCAGCTTTGGCTCCAACTATGGCTACACCTTC
CASSFGSNYGYTF
>NA|TRBJ1-1|NA|TRBV29-1
TGCAGCGTTTCGACAGGAATTGGCACTGAAGCTTTCTTT
CSVSTGIGTEAFF
>NA|TRBJ1-1|NA|TRBV7-9
TGTGCCAGCAGCTTATCACAGATGGACACTGAAGCTTTCTTT
CASSLSQMDTEAFF
>NA|TRBJ1-2|NA|TRBV5-1
TGCGCCAGCAGCTTTACCCGGGATTTTGGCTACACCTTC
CASSFTRDFGYTF
>TRBD1|TRBJ1-3|NA|TRBV9
TGTGCCAGCAGCTCCGAAGGGGGCTTCGGGGACACCATATATTTT
CASSSEGGFGDTIYF
>TRBD1|TRBJ1-6|few|TRBV3-1/TRBV3-2
TGTGCCACCCAAACTGGACAGGGTAATTCACCCCTCCACTTT
CATQTGQGNSPLHF
>NA|TRBJ1-1|NA|TRBV30
TGTGCCTGGAGCCTCACAGGGAGAGGCGCTGAAGCTTTCTTT
CAWSLTGRGAEAFF
>TRBD1|TRBJ1-1|NA|TRBV7-3
TGTGCCAGCAAGAAGGGACAGGCGAACACTGAAGCTTTCTTT
CASKKGQANTEAFF
>NA|TRBJ2-5|once|TRBV30
TGTGCCTGGAGTGGAGGAGTAGCGGTCCAAGAGACCCAGTACTTC
CAWSGGVAVQETQYF
>NA|TRBJ1-2|NA|TRBV19
TGTGCCAGTAGTATGCTCCCCGGGGGGGAGGCTGGCTACACCTTC
CASSMLPGGEAGYTF
>NA|TRBJ1-1|few|TRBV2
TGTGCCAGCAGTGAAAGGGCGGGGAACACTGAAGCTTTCTTT
CASSERAGNTEAFF
>TRBD1|TRBJ2-1|NA|TRBV19
TGTGCCAGTAGTAGGGGGACAGGGGGAACGAATGAGCAGTTCTTC
CASSRGTGGTNEQFF
>TRBD2|TRBJ2-1|NA|TRBV2
TGTGCCGGATCGAGGGGGCGGGGGGGCAACAATGAGCAGTTCTTC
CAGSRGRGGNNEQFF
>NA|TRBJ1-2|NA|TRBV6-5
TGTGCCAGCAGTTACGCGGGGGGAGGGGCAAATGGCTACACCTTC
CASSYAGGGANGYTF
>NA|TRBJ1-2|few|TRBV4-2
TGTGCCAGCAGCCGGGAACTGGCGGGGGGCCATGGCTACACCTTC
CASSRELAGGHGYTF
>TRBD1|TRBJ2-3|NA|TRBV28
TGTGCCAGCAGCCGCTCCGGGACAGGGGGCGATAGGGGTACGCAGTATTTT
CASSRSGTGGDRGTQYF
>TRBD2|TRBJ2-7|NA|TRBV19
TGTGCCAGTAGTATGTCTAGCGGGGGCTACGAGCAGTACTTC
CASSMSSGGYEQYF
>TRBD1|TRBJ1-1|NA|TRBV10-3
TGTGCCATCAGTCCCGGGACAGGGGGCTCTGAAGCTTTCTTT
CAISPGTGGSEAFF
>NA|TRBJ1-2|NA|TRBV6-5
TGTGCCAGCAGTTACTCTGTTGATGGGAGCCTCGGGGGCTACACCTTC
CASSYSVDGSLGGYTF